One and the same sample provided the 2 T cell receptor beta chains below, sequenced in a study of post-analysis software for immune sequencing data. Unique-molecular-identifier-tagged TCR beta cDNA libraries were used. TCRdb recomputed calls from the PCR reads with MiXCR, one row per CDR3 protein. The top ten hold under 30% of the sample, which has around 160,000 distinct CDR3 sequences, around 36% seen once. Sequenced here: blood, sampled after autologous hematopoietic stem cell transplantation. The receptors stem from a girl aged 10 to 17 with multiple sclerosis.

A few counts support this clonotype. The chain combines TRBV12-3 or TRBV12-4 with TRBJ1-1; D possibly corresponds to TRBD1 (6 bases). V gave up 7 bases and J gave up 5 bases, with 17 bases separating them. The CDR3 is made up of 14 amino acids. CDR3 coding DNA: TGTGCCAGCACCCCCCGTACAGGGTGGACTGAAGCTTTCTTT. Its protein product is CASTPRTGWTEAFF.

This chain links TRBV20-1 with TRBJ1-1; D is possibly TRBD1 (5 bases). Per germline, CDR1 DFQATT and CDR2 SNEGSKA (reference sequence). V lost 2 bases and J 1 base, leaving 8 bases between the germline ends. The CDR3 runs to 13 residues. The CDR3 DNA reads TGCAGTGCTAGAAGGGGACGGAACACTGAAGCTTTCTTT. Translating gives CSARRGRNTEAFF.